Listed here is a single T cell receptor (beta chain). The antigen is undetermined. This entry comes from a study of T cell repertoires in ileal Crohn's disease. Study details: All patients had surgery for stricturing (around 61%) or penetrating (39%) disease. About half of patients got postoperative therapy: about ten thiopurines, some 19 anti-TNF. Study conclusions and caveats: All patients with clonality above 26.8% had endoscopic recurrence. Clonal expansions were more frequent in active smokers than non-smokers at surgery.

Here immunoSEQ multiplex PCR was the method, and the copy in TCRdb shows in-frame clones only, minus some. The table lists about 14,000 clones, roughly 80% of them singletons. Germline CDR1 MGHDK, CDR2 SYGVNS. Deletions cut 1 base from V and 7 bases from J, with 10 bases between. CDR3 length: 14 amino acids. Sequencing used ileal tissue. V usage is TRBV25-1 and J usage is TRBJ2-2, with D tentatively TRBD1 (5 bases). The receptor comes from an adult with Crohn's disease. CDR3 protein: CASSESPTDGELFF. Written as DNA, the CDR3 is TGTGCCAGCAGTGAATCCCCGACAGACGGGGAGCTGTTTTTT.